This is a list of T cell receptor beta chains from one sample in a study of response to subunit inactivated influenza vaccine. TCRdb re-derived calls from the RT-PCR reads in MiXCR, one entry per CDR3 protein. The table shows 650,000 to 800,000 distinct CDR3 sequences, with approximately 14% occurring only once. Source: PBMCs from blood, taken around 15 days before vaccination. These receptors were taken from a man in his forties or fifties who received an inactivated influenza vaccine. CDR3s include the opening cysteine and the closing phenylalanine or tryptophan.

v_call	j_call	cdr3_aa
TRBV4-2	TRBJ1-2	CASSQAGPRPYGYTF
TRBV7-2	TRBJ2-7	CASSFRWRENPFYEQYF
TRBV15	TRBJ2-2	CATSRDRNAGELFF
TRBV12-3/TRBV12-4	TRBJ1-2	CASSQQGVGYGYTF
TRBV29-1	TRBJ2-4	CSVAGGIGKNIQYF
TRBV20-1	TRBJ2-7	CSAEKGVYYYEQYF
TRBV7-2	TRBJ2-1	CASSSDLRIPYNEQFF
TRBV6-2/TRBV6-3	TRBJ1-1	CASKDRFEAFF
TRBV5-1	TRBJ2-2	CASSYSGGAGTGELFF
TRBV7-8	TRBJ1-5	CASSLDEFRGMNQPQHF
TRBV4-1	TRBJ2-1	CASSQVRGDEQFF
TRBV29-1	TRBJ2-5	CSAFRGRGETQYF
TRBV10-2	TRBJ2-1	CASRGAGHNEQFF
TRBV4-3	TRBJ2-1	CASSQDLGPTSAYNEQFF
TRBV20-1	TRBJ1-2	CSATGILGDYNYGYTF
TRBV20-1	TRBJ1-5	CSAEPQFMGPQHF
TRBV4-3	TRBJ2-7	CASSQLADLVYEQYF
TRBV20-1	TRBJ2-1	CSAGGAGGHSYNEQFF
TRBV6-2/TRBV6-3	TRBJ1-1	CASRDTRGSNTEAFF
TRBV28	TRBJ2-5	CASRGRARSEGETQYF